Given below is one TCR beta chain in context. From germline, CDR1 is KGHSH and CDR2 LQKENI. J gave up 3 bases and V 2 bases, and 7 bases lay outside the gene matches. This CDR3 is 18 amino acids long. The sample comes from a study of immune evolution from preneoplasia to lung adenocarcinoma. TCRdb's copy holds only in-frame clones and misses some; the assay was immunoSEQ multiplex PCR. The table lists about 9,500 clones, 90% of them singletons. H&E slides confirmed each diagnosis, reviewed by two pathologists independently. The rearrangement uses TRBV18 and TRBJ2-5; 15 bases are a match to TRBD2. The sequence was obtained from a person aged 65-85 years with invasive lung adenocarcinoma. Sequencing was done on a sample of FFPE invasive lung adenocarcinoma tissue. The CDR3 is CASSPRTSGRVFKETQYF. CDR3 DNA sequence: TGTGCCAGCTCACCAAGGACTAGCGGGAGGGTCTTTAAAGAGACCCAGTACTTC.